This T cell receptor (beta chain) stems from a study of T-cell reconstitution after alpha-beta-depleted transplantation in children. The study's findings and limits: As was reported, about two months after transplant, alpha-beta T cells came from several hundred expanded graft clones. Most T-cell counts and diversity one year after the transplant came from T cells that were newly produced. Some patients' high day-60 TCRbeta diversity was attributed to recipient cells surviving conditioning.

This clonotype was seen only a few times. Its antigen is as yet unknown. Construction of the TCRbeta library involved unique molecular identifiers. TCRdb ran MiXCR on the PCR reads and lists one entry per CDR3 protein. The table shows fewer than 1 million distinct CDR3 sequences, with 16% occurring only once. Trimming took 3 bases from V and 3 from J, leaving 11 bases between them. Germline assignment: CDR1 KGHDR and CDR2 SFDVKD. CDR3 length: 15 residues. The chain couples TRBV24-1 to TRBJ2-1, with D perhaps assigned TRBD1 or TRBD2 (7 bases each). The input for sequencing was PBMCs, mostly from graft donor cells, taken 360 days after TCRalphabeta/CD19-depleted stem cell transplant. This TCR derives from a male patient aged 10 to 17 who had a stem cell transplant for acute lymphoblastic leukemia, so the T cells may come from the graft donor. As DNA, the CDR3 is TGTGCCACCAGTGATCAGGGGGGGTACTACAATGAGCAGTTCTTC. Its protein product is CATSDQGGYYNEQFF.